This T cell receptor beta chain derives from a study of T cells in Graves' hyperthyroidism and ophthalmopathy. RNA transcripts provided the source from which TCR beta CDR3 regions were amplified. The HTBI set primed first-round TCR CDR3 RT-PCR. MiXCR was run by TCRdb on the multiplex PCR reads, yielding one entry per CDR3 protein. This table has 250,000 to 350,000 distinct CDR3 sequences, roughly 20% appearing once. The CDR3 is made up of 13 amino acids. Germline loops: CDR1 SGHAT, CDR2 FQNNGV. V lost 5 bases, J lost 8 bases, and 10 bases lay in between. Remarks on this clonotype: A much larger clonotype is one base distant, so this may be a read error.

The chain employs TRBV11-2 and TRBJ1-6; D remains ambiguous. This clonotype originated in a man in his thirties or forties with Graves' ophthalmopathy. The sequencing input was blood. The CDR3 region has the DNA TGTGCCAGCAGCGCGGCCGAGGATTCACCCCTCCACTTT. Protein sequence: CASSAAEDSPLHF.